One and the same sample provided the 4 T cell receptor beta chains below, sequenced in a study of control samples from healthy donors and cancer patients. Measured with immunoSEQ multiplex PCR; TCRdb has only the in-frame clones, and not every one. The sample has some 97,000 clones; more than 85% are singletons. The sample comprised blood. Source of these receptors: a woman between 45 and 65 years old in good health.

This rearrangement joins TRBV29-1 to TRBJ2-5; D is perhaps TRBD1 (7 bases). The germline CDR1 and CDR2 sequences are SQVTM and ANQGSEA. This CDR3 has 14 residues. Trimming took 4 bases from V and 2 from J, leaving 14 bases between them. CDR3 DNA sequence: TGCAGCGTTGTGGAGGGGGACAGTCAAGAGACCCAGTACTTC. Protein sequence: CSVVEGDSQETQYF.

This rearrangement joins TRBV5-8 to TRBJ1-5, with D hard to call. V lost 2 bases to trimming and J lost 2 bases, with 5 bases between them. This CDR3 spans 13 amino acids. CDR1 and CDR2 (germline): SGHTS, YDEGEE. CDR3 sequence reads: CASSFGGNQPQHF. CDR3 nucleotides: TGTGCCAGCAGCTTCGGGGGCAATCAGCCCCAGCATTTT. The full variable domain, in which reference TRBV5-8 and TRBJ1-5 provide the parts outside the CDR3, is EAGVTQSPTHLIKTRGQQATLRCSPISGHTSVYWYQQALGLGLQFLLWYDEGEERNRGNFPPRFSGRQFPNYSSELNVNALELEDSALYLCASSFGGNQPQHFGDGTRLSIL.

This chain links TRBV7-2 with TRBJ2-5; TRBD2 matches at 10 bases. This CDR3 comprises 15 residues. Germline CDR1 reads SGHTA; CDR2 reads FQGNSA. V was pared by 8 bases and J by 1 base, with 7 bases of the junction left unmatched. This CDR3 reads CASAKGLALQETQYF. The CDR3 nucleotides read TGTGCCAGCGCCAAGGGACTAGCGCTCCAAGAGACCCAGTACTTC.

This chain uses TRBV7-6 with TRBJ2-2, with D possibly matching TRBD1 (5 bases). V gave up 2 bases and J gave up 7 bases, with 11 bases separating them. Germline CDR1 and CDR2: SGHVS and FNYEAQ. This CDR3 comprises 14 residues. CDR3 sequence: CASSLQQAGGELFF. The CDR3 DNA sequence: TGTGCCAGCAGCTTACAACAGGCAGGCGGGGAGCTGTTTTTT.